This entry lists 19 T cell receptor beta chains sequenced from one sample in a study of control samples from healthy donors and cancer patients. Data came from immunoSEQ multiplex PCR; TCRdb stores just in-frame clones and leaves some out. This table holds some 250,000 clones, roughly 82% found once. Sequenced input: PBMCs. The receptors derive from a woman aged 55-70 years with lung cancer.

This chain links TRBV7-9 with TRBJ1-1; TRBD1 matches 9 bases. Germline-derived CDR1 and CDR2 are SEHNR and FQNEAQ (reference sequence). The ends lost 0 bases at V and 4 bases at J; junction bases unmatched: 6. The CDR3 totals 16 residues. The CDR3 protein is CASSLAYQTGGTEAFF. DNA of the CDR3: TGTGCCAGCAGCTTAGCATATCAGACAGGGGGCACTGAAGCTTTCTTT.

V usage is TRBV29-1 and J usage is TRBJ2-7, with D uncertain. The CDR3 contains 12 residues. Germline loops: CDR1 SQVTM, CDR2 ANQGSEA. V dropped 4 bases and J dropped 1 base, with 8 bases sitting between them. Here the CDR3 reads CSVVDESYEQYF. CDR3 in DNA: TGCAGCGTTGTGGACGAATCCTACGAGCAGTACTTC.

The genes are TRBV29-1 and TRBJ2-7; D is perhaps TRBD1 (5 bases). This CDR3 is 14 amino acids long. Trimming took off 4 bases at V and 4 bases at J, with 17 bases between the two ends. The germline V gene has CDR1 SQVTM and CDR2 ANQGSEA. The CDR3 sequence is CSVGGRAPGYEQYF. The CDR3 DNA sequence: TGCAGCGTTGGCGGTCGGGCTCCAGGGTACGAGCAGTACTTC.

CDR3: CASSPDRGRNEQYF. Here the CDR3 DNA reads TGTGCCAGCAGCCCCGACAGGGGGCGGAACGAGCAGTACTTC. The genes are TRBV7-3 and TRBJ2-7; the match to TRBD1 covers 10 bases. Germline V CDR1 and CDR2: SGHTA, FQGTGA. This CDR3 region has 14 residues. The V segment lost 5 bases and the J segment 5 bases; nucleotides outside the gene matches: 6.

This clone was picked up one time. This sequence joins TRBV4-2 and TRBJ2-1, with D tentatively TRBD2 (5 bases). Per the germline V gene, CDR1 is LGHNA and CDR2 is YNFKEQ. CDR3 size: 16 residues. The V gene lost 0 bases and the J gene lost 8 bases, with 17 bases spanning the gap. The CDR3 region is CASSQDQPSGVDEQFF. CDR3 nucleotides: TGTGCCAGCAGCCAAGATCAACCGTCCGGGGTGGATGAGCAGTTCTTC.

This rearrangement joins TRBV7-2 to TRBJ2-1, with a weak D call TRBD2 (6 bases). Germline V gene sequence: CDR1 SGHTA, CDR2 FQGNSA. V was clipped by 3 bases and J by 7 bases, with 13 bases between them. The CDR3 consists of 14 residues. CDR3 in amino acids: CASSFGGTQNEQFF. CDR3 nucleotide sequence: TGTGCCAGCAGCTTTGGGGGGACTCAGAATGAGCAGTTCTTC.

The rearrangement uses TRBV3-1 (or the pseudogene TRBV3-2) and TRBJ1-2, with unresolved D. There are 13 residues in the CDR3. Between the trimmed V and J ends, which lost 1 base and 4 bases, there was a span of 7 bases. CDR1 is LGHDT, CDR2 YNNKEL, per germline (reference sequence). CDR3: CASSQGSGYGYTF. The DNA of the CDR3 is TGTGCCAGCAGCCAAGGGTCCGGCTATGGCTACACCTTC.

The chain recombines TRBV2 with TRBJ1-2; weak D call: TRBD1 (5 bases). Trimming shortened V by 5 bases and J by 4 bases, and 14 bases separated the two germline ends. The CDR3 is 14 amino acids. From germline, CDR1 is SNHLY and CDR2 FYNNEI. The CDR3: CASSTLGAGYGYTF. For the CDR3, the DNA is TGTGCCAGCAGTACCCTAGGGGCAGGCTATGGCTACACCTTC.

This sequence joins TRBV30 and TRBJ2-3, with D possibly being TRBD2 (7 bases). The CDR3 length is 14 residues. Trimming stripped 0 bases from V and 4 bases from J, with 11 bases between. Germline V lookup: CDR1 GTSNPN, CDR2 SVGIG (reference sequence). The DNA of the CDR3 is TGTGCCTGGAGTGTAGGGGGAGGGGCAGATACGCAGTATTTT. As protein: CAWSVGGGADTQYF.

In DNA, the CDR3 is TGCGCCAGCAGCCAGGGACTCAGGGGGTCCGGGGCCAACGTCCTGACTTTC. Translating gives CASSQGLRGSGANVLTF. The V gene is TRBV4-1, the J gene TRBJ2-6; tentatively, D is TRBD1 (7 bases). This CDR3 has 17 residues. Germline V gene sequence: CDR1 MGHRA, CDR2 YSYEKL. V was cut by 3 bases and J by 4 bases, with 16 bases left in between.

The rearrangement uses TRBV18 and TRBJ1-1, with TRBD1 matching 8 bases. With 4 bases clipped from V and 2 bases from J, the junction kept 3 bases outside the gene matches. CDR1 KGHSH and CDR2 LQKENI come from the germline V gene. This CDR3 contains 14 residues. CDR3 loop: CASSRGTGNTEAFF. CDR3 nucleotides: TGTGCCAGCTCACGAGGGACAGGAAACACTGAAGCTTTCTTT. Full variable domain (outside the CDR3, taken from reference TRBV18 and TRBJ1-1): NAGVMQNPRHLVRRRGQEARLRCSPMKGHSHVYWYRQLPEEGLKFMVYLQKENIIDESGMPKERFSAEFPKEGPSILRIQQVVRGDSAAYFCASSRGTGNTEAFFGQGTRLTVV.

V and J are TRBV19 and TRBJ1-1; 9 bases are a match to TRBD1. CDR1 is LNHDA, CDR2 SQIVND, per germline (reference sequence). After removal of 5 bases from V and 4 bases from J, the junction contained 8 bases not matched to a gene. The CDR3 is 15 residues long. The CDR3 DNA reads as TGTGCCAGTAGTGCACAGGGGGCGCGGGGCACTGAAGCTTTCTTT. Translation: CASSAQGARGTEAFF.

This chain uses TRBV7-3 with TRBJ2-1; a possible D gene is TRBD1 (5 bases). CDR3 length: 14 amino acids. The germline gives CDR1 SGHTA, CDR2 FQGTGA. Trimming cost V 4 bases and J 3 bases, with 10 bases left between them. The CDR3 sequence is CASSWGGLYNEQFF. DNA for the CDR3: TGTGCCAGCAGCTGGGGCGGTCTCTACAATGAGCAGTTCTTC.

J is TRBJ2-2 and V is TRBV7-9, with D possibly matching TRBD1 (6 bases). The CDR3 loop spans 16 amino acids. Germline V gene data show CDR1 as SEHNR and CDR2 as FQNEAQ (reference sequence). The V and J ends lost 4 bases and 6 bases respectively, with 18 bases between them. CDR3 coding DNA: TGTGCCAGCAGCTCTCCCGAGGGGGTTAATGCCGGGGAGCTGTTTTTT. This gives the protein CASSSPEGVNAGELFF.

The CDR3 region is CASSDDTGTSGKQYNEQFF. The DNA of the CDR3 is TGTGCCAGCAGTGATGACACCGGGACTAGCGGCAAACAATACAATGAGCAGTTCTTC. This chain connects TRBV2 to TRBJ2-1, with 11 bases aligning to TRBD2. CDR1 and CDR2 (germline): SNHLY, FYNNEI. With 3 bases clipped from V and 4 bases from J, the junction kept 14 bases outside the gene matches. The CDR3 has 19 amino acids.

The chain carries TRBV6-1 and TRBJ1-4, with D unresolved. In germline, CDR1 is MNHNS, CDR2 SASEGT. This CDR3 is built from 14 residues. The V gene lost 2 bases and the J gene lost 13 bases, with 17 bases spanning the gap. The CDR3 coding sequence is TGTGCCAGCAGTGAAATGTCTCTCGTTGCGAGACTGTTTTTT. Translated, it gives CASSEMSLVARLFF.

This chain uses TRBV11-1 with TRBJ2-2; possibly TRBD1 for D (6 bases). Germline lookup yields CDR1 SGHAT and CDR2 FQDESV (reference sequence). Trimming took 3 bases from V and 6 from J, leaving 11 bases between them. This CDR3 comprises 14 residues. The CDR3 sequence is CASSFTGIAGELFF. The DNA for the CDR3 is TGTGCCAGCAGCTTTACAGGGATAGCCGGGGAGCTGTTTTTT.

This clone was seen a handful of times. The gene calls are TRBV2 and TRBJ1-2; 8 nucleotides agree with TRBD1. The V gene's germline CDR1 is SNHLY and CDR2 FYNNEI. The CDR3 contains 13 residues. V shed 6 bases and J 6 bases; nucleotides not matched to a gene: 6. CDR3 protein: CASRDRVIHGYTF. In DNA, the CDR3 is TGTGCCAGCAGGGACAGGGTGATACATGGCTACACCTTC.

V usage is TRBV6-5 and J usage is TRBJ1-1, with TRBD1 identical over 7 bases. Germline V gene sequence: CDR1 MNHEY, CDR2 SVGAGI. The CDR3 runs to 14 residues. The ends lost 6 bases at V and 5 bases at J; junction bases unmatched: 9. CDR3 residues: CASRDPGGATEAFF. CDR3 bases: TGTGCCAGCAGGGACCCAGGGGGGGCTACTGAAGCTTTCTTT.